The rows below give T cell receptor beta chains drawn from one sample of a study of cytomegalovirus exposure and HLA in healthy donors. TCRdb keeps only in-frame clones here, not all; method: immunoSEQ multiplex PCR. The sample yields about 180,000 clones, around 80% seen once. The sample consisted of PBMCs. The receptor set was obtained from a man younger than 30 in good health and CMV-seronegative. CDR3s include the opening cysteine and the closing phenylalanine or tryptophan. The D gene is left open where the match is weak. A row's size may be missing; if present it is once, few, many or a size class.

TRBV7-9	TRBJ2-1	-	-	TGTGCCAGCAGCTTAGGTTACGGGGGTACGAACCTCTTC	CASSLGYGGTNLF
TRBV7-9	TRBJ1-2	-	-	TGTGCCAGCAGCTTAGGACTGAAGGGCTACACCTTC	CASSLGLKGYTF
TRBV4-3	TRBJ2-6	TRBD1	-	TGCGCCAGCAGCCAAGATATCGGGACAGACTCTGGGGCCAACGTCCTGACTTTC	CASSQDIGTDSGANVLTF
TRBV5-1	TRBJ2-7	-	-	TGCGCCAGCAGCCCGGATAGCTTAGGCGTGATTTTC	CASSPDSLGVIF
TRBV14	TRBJ2-3	TRBD1	-	TGTGCCAGCAGCCAACCTACCGGGACAGGGTTCGCAGATACGCAGTATTTT	CASSQPTGTGFADTQYF
TRBV28	TRBJ2-2	-	-	TGTGCCAGCAGTTTAGGACTCCTCTCCGGGGAGCTGTTTTTT	CASSLGLLSGELFF
TRBV20-1	TRBJ2-3	-	-	TGCAGTGCTATAATAGATACGCAGTATTTT	CSAIIDTQYF
TRBV6-1	TRBJ2-7	TRBD1	once	TGTGCCAGCAGTATATGGGACAGACTCTACGAGCAGTACTTC	CASSIWDRLYEQYF
TRBV9	TRBJ1-1	TRBD1	-	TGTGCCAGCAGCCCTACAGGGGGGAACACTGAAGCTTTCTTT	CASSPTGGNTEAFF
TRBV5-1	TRBJ2-2	TRBD2	-	TGCGCCAGCAGTTCGCGGGGACTAGAGGCCGCCGGGGAGCTGTTTTTT	CASSSRGLEAAGELFF
TRBV7-2	TRBJ2-1	-	once	TGTGCCAGCAGCTTAGGACAGGTCCGAGCCAATGAGCAGTTCTTC	CASSLGQVRANEQFF
TRBV10-2	TRBJ2-1	TRBD2	-	TGCGCCAGCAGTGGACTAGCGGGAACGTACAATGAGCAGTTCTTC	CASSGLAGTYNEQFF
TRBV11-2	TRBJ1-5	-	-	TGTGCCAGCAGCGGGGGGGGTAATCAGCCCCAGCATTTT	CASSGGGNQPQHF
TRBV30	TRBJ2-3	-	-	TGTGCCTGGGTCCGGGAAGAAGATAGCACAGATACGCAGTATTTT	CAWVREEDSTDTQYF
TRBV4-3	TRBJ2-2	TRBD1	-	TGCGCCAGCAGCCCCCCGGTGTCAGGGGGCACCGGGGAGCTGTTTTTT	CASSPPVSGGTGELFF
TRBV30	TRBJ2-7	-	-	TGTGCCTGGGGAGAACTCCCCTACGAGCAGTACTTC	CAWGELPYEQYF
TRBV7-9	TRBJ2-5	TRBD2	-	TGTGCCAGCAGCGGGGGGGACGGGGGAGAGACCCAGTACTTC	CASSGGDGGETQYF
TRBV5-1	TRBJ1-3	-	-	TGCGCCAGCAGCTGGACTTCTGGCGAGGGTGGTCGAAGGGGAAACACCATATATTTT	CASSWTSGEGGRRGNTIYF
TRBV6-6	TRBJ1-6	-	few	TGTGCCAGCAGTTCTGGCTTCGGGGGGAGGTCACCCCTCCACTTT	CASSSGFGGRSPLHF
TRBV7-6	TRBJ2-2	TRBD2	few	TGTGCCAGCAGCTTACAGCTAGCGGGGACCACCGGGGAGCTGTTTTTT	CASSLQLAGTTGELFF
TRBV7-2	TRBJ2-7	TRBD2	-	TGTGCCAGCAGCTTAGCGCCTAGCGGGAGGTCCTACGAGCAGTACTTC	CASSLAPSGRSYEQYF
TRBV14	TRBJ1-1	TRBD1	-	TGTGCCAGCAGCCAACTTCCGGGACAGGGGGCCGTTGAAGCTTTCTTT	CASSQLPGQGAVEAFF
TRBV7-2	TRBJ2-4	-	-	TGTGCCAGCAGCCCCCAGGCAATAGCCAAAAACATTCAGTACTTC	CASSPQAIAKNIQYF
TRBV18	TRBJ1-1	TRBD1	-	TGTGCCAGCTCATATACAGGGGCCTTGAACACTGAAGCTTTCTTT	CASSYTGALNTEAFF
TRBV4-3	TRBJ2-2	-	once	TGCGCCAGCAGGACTCAGGGATCCACCGGGGAGCTGTTTTTT	CASRTQGSTGELFF
TRBV19	TRBJ2-5	-	-	TGTGCCAGTAGTATTGGGGCTAGGGGGGAGACCCAGTACTTC	CASSIGARGETQYF
TRBV19	TRBJ1-6	-	-	TGTGCCAGTAGTATAAAGGGAGCGAGTGGACCCCTCCACTTT	CASSIKGASGPLHF
TRBV6-5	TRBJ2-3	TRBD1	-	TGTGCCAGCAGGACAGGGAACACAGATACGCAGTATTTT	CASRTGNTDTQYF
TRBV7-9	TRBJ2-7	TRBD1	-	TGTGCCAGCAGCCAAGGACAGGGGGAGCAGTACTTC	CASSQGQGEQYF
TRBV9	TRBJ1-6	-	once	TGTGCCAGCAGCGTAGACCTGGGGGGTCCCCTCCACTTT	CASSVDLGGPLHF
TRBV11-3	TRBJ1-1	-	-	TGTGCCAGCAGCTTAGCGACACAGAACACTGAAGCTTTCTTT	CASSLATQNTEAFF
TRBV4-1	TRBJ1-2	-	once	TGCGCCAGCAGCCATCGGGAAGGGGGAAACTATGGCTACACCTTC	CASSHREGGNYGYTF
TRBV5-1	TRBJ2-3	TRBD2	-	TGCGCCAGCAGCGTAGGGACTAGCGGAGGCACAGATACGCAGTATTTT	CASSVGTSGGTDTQYF
TRBV7-2	TRBJ1-4	TRBD1	-	TGTGCCAGCAGCTTAAGGACAGGGTTCCACGGTAATGAAAAACTGTTTTTT	CASSLRTGFHGNEKLFF
TRBV7-8	TRBJ2-7	-	-	TGTGCCAGCAGCTTAACCGGGGTCCTCTACGAGCAGTACTTC	CASSLTGVLYEQYF
TRBV11-1	TRBJ1-2	TRBD1	-	TGTGCCAGCAGCTTAACGCAGGGGGCGAGTGGCTACACCTTC	CASSLTQGASGYTF
TRBV12-5	TRBJ2-2	-	-	TGTGCTAGTGGCCCCGGTCTCGGGGAGCTGTTTTTT	CASGPGLGELFF
TRBV7-8	TRBJ2-6	TRBD1	-	TGTGCCAGCAGCTGGACAGGTGGGAACTCTGGGGCCAACGTCCTGACTTTC	CASSWTGGNSGANVLTF
TRBV5-8	TRBJ1-5	-	-	TGTGCCAGCAGCTTGTGGACAGAGAATCAGCCCCAGCATTTT	CASSLWTENQPQHF
TRBV4-2	TRBJ2-7	-	-	TGTGCCAGCAGCCAAGATTTCGGCAGGTCCTCCTACGAGCAGTACTTC	CASSQDFGRSSYEQYF